This TCR beta chain was sequenced during a study of cytomegalovirus exposure and HLA in healthy donors. Study-wide background: Among about 179 million T cells, an earlier analysis found 117 million unique TCR beta sequences. Caucasian-associated ancestry cluster membership applied to 75% to 85% of several hundred genotyped donors.

Trimming cost V 7 bases and J 1 base, with 15 bases left between them. Germline loops: CDR1 SGHKS, CDR2 YYEKEE (reference sequence). This CDR3 has 15 residues. A few counts support this clone. No antigen is known for it. Points from the study as a whole: TCR beta V- and J-gene trimming was later associated with a missense DCLRE1C variant.

Primers: 60 Vbeta forward and 13 Jbeta reverse. Using immunoSEQ multiplex PCR, the repertoire was profiled, and TCRdb retains in-frame clones only, with some absent. The sample carries some 180,000 clones, roughly 12% recorded once. The material sequenced was PBMCs. The TCR comes from a middle-aged man in good health and CMV-seropositive. The rearrangement joins TRBV5-5 to TRBJ1-3; D gene unclear. Here the CDR3 DNA reads TGTGCCAGCCGTCCAGGTCAGCCATCTGGAAACACCATATATTTT. Encoded protein: CASRPGQPSGNTIYF.